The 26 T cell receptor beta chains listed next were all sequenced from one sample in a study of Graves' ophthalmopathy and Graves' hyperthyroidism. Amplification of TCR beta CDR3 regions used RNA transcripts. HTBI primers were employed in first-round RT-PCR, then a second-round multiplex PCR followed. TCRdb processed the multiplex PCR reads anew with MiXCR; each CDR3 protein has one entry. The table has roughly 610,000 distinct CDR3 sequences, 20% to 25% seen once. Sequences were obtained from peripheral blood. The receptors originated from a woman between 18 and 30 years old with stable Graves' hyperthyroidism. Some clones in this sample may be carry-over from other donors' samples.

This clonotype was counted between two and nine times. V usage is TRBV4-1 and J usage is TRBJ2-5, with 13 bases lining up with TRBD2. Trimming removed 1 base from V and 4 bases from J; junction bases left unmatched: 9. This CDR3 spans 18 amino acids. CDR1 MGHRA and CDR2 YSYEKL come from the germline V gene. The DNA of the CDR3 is TGCGCCAGCAGCCAAGCTCCCGGCCGGACTAGCGGGGGAGAGACCCAGTACTTC. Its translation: CASSQAPGRTSGGETQYF.

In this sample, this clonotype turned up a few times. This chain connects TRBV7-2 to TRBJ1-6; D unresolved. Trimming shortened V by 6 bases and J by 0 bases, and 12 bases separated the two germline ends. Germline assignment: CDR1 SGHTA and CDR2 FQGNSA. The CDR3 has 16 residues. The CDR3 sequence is CASSFAGSSYNSPLHF. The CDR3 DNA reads TGTGCCAGCAGTTTCGCCGGCAGCTCCTATAATTCACCCCTCCACTTT.

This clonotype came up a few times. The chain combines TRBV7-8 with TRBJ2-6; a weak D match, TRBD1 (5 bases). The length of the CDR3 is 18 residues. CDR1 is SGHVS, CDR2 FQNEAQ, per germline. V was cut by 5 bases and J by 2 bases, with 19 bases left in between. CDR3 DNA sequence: TGTGCCAGCAGCGTTAGGACACTAATAGGCGCTGGGGCCAACGTCCTGACTTTC. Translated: CASSVRTLIGAGANVLTF.

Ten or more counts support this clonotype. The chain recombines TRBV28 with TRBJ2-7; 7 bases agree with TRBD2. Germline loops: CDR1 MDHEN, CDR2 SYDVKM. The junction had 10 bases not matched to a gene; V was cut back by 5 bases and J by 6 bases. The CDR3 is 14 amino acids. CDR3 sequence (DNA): TGTGCCAGCAGTCCAGGACTAGTACCCCTCGAGCAGTACTTC. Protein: CASSPGLVPLEQYF.

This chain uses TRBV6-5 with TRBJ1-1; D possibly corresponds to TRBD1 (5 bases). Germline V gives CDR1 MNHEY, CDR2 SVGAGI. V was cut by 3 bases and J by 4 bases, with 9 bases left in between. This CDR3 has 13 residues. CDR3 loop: CASSYVGGTEAFF. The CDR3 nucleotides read TGTGCCAGCAGTTATGTGGGGGGCACTGAAGCTTTCTTT.

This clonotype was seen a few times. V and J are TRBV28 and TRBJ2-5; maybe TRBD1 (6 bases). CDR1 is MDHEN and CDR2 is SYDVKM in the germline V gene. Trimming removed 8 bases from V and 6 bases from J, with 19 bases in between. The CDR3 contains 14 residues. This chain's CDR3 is CASLMSQGLKTQYF. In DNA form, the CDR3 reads TGTGCCAGCCTGATGTCACAGGGCCTCAAGACCCAGTACTTC.

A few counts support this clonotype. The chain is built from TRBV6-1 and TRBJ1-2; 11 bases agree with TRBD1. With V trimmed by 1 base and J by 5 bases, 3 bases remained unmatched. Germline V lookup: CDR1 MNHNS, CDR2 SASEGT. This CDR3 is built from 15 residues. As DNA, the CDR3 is TGTGCCAGCAGTGAAGGGACAGGGGGCAGGTATGGCTACACCTTC. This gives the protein CASSEGTGGRYGYTF.

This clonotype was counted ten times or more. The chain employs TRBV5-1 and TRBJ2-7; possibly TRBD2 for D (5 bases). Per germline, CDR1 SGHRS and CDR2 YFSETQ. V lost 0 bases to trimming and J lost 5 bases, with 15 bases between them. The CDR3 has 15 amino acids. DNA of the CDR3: TGCGCCAGCAGCTTGGCCCCGAGGGTTAAGCACGAGCAGTACTTC. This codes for CASSLAPRVKHEQYF. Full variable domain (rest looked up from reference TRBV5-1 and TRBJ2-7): KAGVTQTPRYLIKTRGQQVTLSCSPISGHRSVSWYQQTPGQGLQFLFEYFSETQRNKGNFPGRFSGRQFSNSRSEMNVSTLELGDSALYLCASSLAPRVKHEQYFGPGTRLTVT.

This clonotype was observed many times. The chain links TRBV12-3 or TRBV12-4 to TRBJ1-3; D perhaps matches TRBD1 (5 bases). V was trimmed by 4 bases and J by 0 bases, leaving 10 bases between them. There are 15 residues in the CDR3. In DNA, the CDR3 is TGTGCCAGCAGTTCGGGACGGCTCTCTGGAAACACCATATATTTT. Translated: CASSSGRLSGNTIYF.

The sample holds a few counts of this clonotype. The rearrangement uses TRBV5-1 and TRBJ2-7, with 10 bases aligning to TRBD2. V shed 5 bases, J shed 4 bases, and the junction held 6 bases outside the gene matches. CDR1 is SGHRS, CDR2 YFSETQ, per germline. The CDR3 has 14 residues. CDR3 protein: CASRGGLADYEQYF. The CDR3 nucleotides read TGCGCCAGCAGAGGAGGACTAGCGGATTACGAGCAGTACTTC.

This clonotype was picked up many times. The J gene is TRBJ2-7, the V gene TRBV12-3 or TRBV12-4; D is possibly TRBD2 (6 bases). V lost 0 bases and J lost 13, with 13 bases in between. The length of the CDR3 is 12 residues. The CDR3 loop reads CASSLAGLACYF. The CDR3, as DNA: TGTGCCAGCAGTTTAGCCGGGCTAGCGTGTTACTTC.

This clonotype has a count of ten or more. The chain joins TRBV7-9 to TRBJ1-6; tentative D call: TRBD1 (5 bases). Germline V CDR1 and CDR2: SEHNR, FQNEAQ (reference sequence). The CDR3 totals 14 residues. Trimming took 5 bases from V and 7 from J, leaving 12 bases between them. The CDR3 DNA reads TGTGCCAGCAGCCCAACAGGACCGAATTCACCCCTCCACTTT. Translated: CASSPTGPNSPLHF.

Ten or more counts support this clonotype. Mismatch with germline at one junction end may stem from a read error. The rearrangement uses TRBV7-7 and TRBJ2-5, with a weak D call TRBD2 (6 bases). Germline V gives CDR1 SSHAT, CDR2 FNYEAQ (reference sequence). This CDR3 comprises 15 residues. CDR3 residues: CASSLGAGPHETQYF. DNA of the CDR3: TGTGCTAGCAGCTTAGGGGCGGGGCCGCATGAGACCCAGTACTTC.

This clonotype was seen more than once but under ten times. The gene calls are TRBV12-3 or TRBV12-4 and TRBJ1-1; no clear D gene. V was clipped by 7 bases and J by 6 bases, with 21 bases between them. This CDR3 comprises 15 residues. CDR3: CASTRLGRPNAEAFF. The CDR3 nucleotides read TGTGCCAGCACCCGTTTGGGCAGACCCAATGCTGAAGCTTTCTTT.

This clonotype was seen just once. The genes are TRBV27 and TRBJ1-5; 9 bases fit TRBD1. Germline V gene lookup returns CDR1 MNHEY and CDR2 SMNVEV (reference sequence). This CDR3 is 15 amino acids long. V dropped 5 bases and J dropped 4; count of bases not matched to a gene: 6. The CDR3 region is CASSLGTGKNQPQHF. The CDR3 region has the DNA TGTGCCAGCAGTCTCGGGACAGGGAAAAATCAGCCCCAGCATTTT.

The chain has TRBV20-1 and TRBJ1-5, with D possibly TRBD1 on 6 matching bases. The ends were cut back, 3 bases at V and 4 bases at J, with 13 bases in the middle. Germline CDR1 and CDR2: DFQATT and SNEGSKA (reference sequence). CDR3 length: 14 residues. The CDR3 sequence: CSASPGERNQPQHF. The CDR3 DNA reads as TGCAGTGCTAGCCCAGGGGAAAGGAATCAGCCCCAGCATTTT.

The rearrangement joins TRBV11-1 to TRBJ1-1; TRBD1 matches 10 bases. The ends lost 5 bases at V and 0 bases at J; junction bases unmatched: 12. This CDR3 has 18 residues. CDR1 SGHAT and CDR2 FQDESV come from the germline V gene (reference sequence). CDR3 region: CASSTQLDRGVMNTEAFF. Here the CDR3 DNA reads TGTGCCAGCAGCACGCAGCTGGACAGGGGGGTTATGAACACTGAAGCTTTCTTT.

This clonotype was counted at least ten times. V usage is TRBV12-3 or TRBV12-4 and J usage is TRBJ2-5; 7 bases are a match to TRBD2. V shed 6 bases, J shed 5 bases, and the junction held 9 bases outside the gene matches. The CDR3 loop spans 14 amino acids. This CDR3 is CASSREAAGETQYF. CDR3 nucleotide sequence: TGTGCCAGCAGCCGGGAAGCAGCGGGGGAGACCCAGTACTTC.

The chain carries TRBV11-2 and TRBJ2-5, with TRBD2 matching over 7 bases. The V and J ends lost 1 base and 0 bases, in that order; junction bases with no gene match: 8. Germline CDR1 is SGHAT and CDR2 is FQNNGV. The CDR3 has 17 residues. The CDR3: CASSLVAGGGNQETQYF. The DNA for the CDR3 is TGTGCCAGCAGCTTAGTAGCAGGCGGGGGTAACCAAGAGACCCAGTACTTC.

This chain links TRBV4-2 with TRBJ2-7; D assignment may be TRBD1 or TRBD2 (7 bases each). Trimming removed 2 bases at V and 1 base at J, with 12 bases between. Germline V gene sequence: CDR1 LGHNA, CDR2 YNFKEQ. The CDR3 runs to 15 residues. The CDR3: CASSQNQGGSYEQYF. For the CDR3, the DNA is TGTGCCAGCAGCCAAAACCAGGGGGGGTCCTACGAGCAGTACTTC.

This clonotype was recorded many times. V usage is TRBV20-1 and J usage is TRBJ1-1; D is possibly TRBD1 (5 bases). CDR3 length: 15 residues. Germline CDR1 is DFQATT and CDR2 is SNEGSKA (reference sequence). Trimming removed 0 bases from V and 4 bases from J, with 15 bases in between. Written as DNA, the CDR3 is TGCAGTGCTAGAGAGCGCAACGGGGCGGGCACTGAAGCTTTCTTT. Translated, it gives CSARERNGAGTEAFF.

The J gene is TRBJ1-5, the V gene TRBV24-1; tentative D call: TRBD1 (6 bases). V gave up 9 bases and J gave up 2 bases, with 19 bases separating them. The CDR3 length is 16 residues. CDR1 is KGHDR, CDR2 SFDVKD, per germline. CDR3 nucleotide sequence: TGTGCCACCGGGGGTGGGGGCGTTGTTGGCAATCAGCCCCAGCATTTT. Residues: CATGGGGVVGNQPQHF.

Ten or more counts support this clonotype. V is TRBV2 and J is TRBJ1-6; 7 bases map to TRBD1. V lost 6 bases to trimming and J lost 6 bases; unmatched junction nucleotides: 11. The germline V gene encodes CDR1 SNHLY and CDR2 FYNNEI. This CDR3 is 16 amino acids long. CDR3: CASRGARQGFNSPLHF. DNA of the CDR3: TGTGCCAGCAGAGGTGCTCGACAGGGCTTTAATTCACCCCTCCACTTT.

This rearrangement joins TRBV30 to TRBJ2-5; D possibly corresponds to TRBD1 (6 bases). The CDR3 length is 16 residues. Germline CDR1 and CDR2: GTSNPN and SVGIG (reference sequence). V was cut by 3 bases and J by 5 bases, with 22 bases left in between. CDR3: CAWRARSGDFWETQYF. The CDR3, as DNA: TGTGCCTGGAGGGCCAGGTCAGGGGATTTTTGGGAGACCCAGTACTTC. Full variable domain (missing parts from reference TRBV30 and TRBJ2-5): SQTIHQWPATLVQPVGSPLSLECTVEGTSNPNLYWYRQAAGRGLQLLFYSVGIGQISSEVPQNLSASRPQDRQFILSSKKLLLSDSGFYLCAWRARSGDFWETQYFGPGTRLLVL.

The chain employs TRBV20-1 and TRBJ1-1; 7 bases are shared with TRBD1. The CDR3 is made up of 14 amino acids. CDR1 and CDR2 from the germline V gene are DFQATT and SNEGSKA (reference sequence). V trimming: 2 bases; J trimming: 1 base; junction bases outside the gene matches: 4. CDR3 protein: CSARHRDRNTEAFF. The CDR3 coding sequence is TGCAGTGCTAGACACCGGGACAGGAACACTGAAGCTTTCTTT.

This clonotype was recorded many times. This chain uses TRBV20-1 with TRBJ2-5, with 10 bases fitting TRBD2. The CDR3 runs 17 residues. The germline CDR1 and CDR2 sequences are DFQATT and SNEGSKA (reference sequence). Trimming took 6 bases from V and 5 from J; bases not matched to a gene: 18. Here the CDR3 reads CSALNLASGSLRETQYF. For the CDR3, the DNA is TGCAGTGCCCTAAATTTGGCTAGCGGGAGTTTACGGGAGACCCAGTACTTC.